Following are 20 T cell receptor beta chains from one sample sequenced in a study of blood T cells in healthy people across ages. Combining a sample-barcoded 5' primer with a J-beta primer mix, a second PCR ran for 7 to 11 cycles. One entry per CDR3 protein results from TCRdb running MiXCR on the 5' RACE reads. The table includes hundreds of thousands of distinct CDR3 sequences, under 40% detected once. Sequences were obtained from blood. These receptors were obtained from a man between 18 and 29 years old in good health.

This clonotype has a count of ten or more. This CDR3 is CASRERGDNEQFF. The CDR3 region has the DNA TGTGCCAGCCGCGAGCGGGGTGACAATGAGCAGTTCTTC. This rearrangement joins TRBV7-2 to TRBJ2-1, with 7 bases identical to TRBD2. Per the germline V gene, CDR1 is SGHTA and CDR2 is FQGNSA. J gave up 5 bases and V 8 bases, and 6 bases lay outside the gene matches. The CDR3 runs 13 residues.

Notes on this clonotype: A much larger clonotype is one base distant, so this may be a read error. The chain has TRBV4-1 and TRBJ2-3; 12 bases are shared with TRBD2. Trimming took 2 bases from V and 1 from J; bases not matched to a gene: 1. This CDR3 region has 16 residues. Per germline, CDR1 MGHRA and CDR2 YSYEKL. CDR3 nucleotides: TGCGCCAGCAGCCAACCTAGCGGGGGGGGCACAGATACGCAGTATTTT. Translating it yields CASSQPSGGGTDTQYF.

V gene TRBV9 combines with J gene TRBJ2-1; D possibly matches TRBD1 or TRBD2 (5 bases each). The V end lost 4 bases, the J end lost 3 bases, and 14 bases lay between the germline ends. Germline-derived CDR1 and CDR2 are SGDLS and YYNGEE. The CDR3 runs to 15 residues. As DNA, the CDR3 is TGTGCCAGCAGCCCAGAGGGGACCTTCTACAATGAGCAGTTCTTC. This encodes CASSPEGTFYNEQFF. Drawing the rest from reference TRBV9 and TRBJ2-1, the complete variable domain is DSGVTQTPKHLITATGQRVTLRCSPRSGDLSVYWYQQSLDQGLQFLIQYYNGEERAKGNILERFSAQQFPDLHSELNLSSLELGDSALYFCASSPEGTFYNEQFFGPGTRLTVL.

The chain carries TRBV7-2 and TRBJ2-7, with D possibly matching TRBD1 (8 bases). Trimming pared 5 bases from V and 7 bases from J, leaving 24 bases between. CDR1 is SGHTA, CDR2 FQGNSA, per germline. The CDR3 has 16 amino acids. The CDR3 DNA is TGTGCCAGCAGCCATAGAAGCGGGACAGGAACTCTGGAGCAGTACTTC. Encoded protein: CASSHRSGTGTLEQYF.

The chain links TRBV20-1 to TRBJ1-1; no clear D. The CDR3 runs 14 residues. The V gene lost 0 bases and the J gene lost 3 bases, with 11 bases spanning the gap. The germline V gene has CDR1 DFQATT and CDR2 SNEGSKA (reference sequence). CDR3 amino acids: CSARDEGRYTEAFF. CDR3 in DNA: TGCAGTGCTAGAGATGAGGGTAGGTACACTGAAGCTTTCTTT.

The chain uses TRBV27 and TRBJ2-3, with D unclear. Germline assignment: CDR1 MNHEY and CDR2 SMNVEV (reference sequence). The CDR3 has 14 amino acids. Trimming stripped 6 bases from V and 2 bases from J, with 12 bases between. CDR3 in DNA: TGTGCCAGCAGGATATCGCAATACACAGATACGCAGTATTTT. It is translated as CASRISQYTDTQYF.

The CDR3: CASSSRTYQETQFF. The CDR3 coding sequence is TGTGCCAGCAGCTCCCGAACTTACCAAGAGACCCAGTTCTTC. This chain links TRBV5-6 with TRBJ2-5; D gene ambiguous. The end of the DNA aligns better with TRBJ2-1, so the J call may be wrong. CDR1 is SGHDT, CDR2 YYEEEE, per germline. CDR3 length: 14 residues.

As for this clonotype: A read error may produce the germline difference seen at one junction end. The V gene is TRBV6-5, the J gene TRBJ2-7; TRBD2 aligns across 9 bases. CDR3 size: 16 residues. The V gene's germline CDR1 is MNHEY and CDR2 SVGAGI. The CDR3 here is CASGYFSGGGDYEQYF. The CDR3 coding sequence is TGTGCCAGCGGTTACTTTTCTGGCGGGGGGGACTACGAGCAGTACTTC.

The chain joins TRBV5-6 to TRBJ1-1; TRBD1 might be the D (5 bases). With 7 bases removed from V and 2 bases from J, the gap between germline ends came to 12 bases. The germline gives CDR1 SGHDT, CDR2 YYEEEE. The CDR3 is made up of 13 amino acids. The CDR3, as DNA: TGTGCCAGCGATTGGCAGGGAAACACTGAAGCTTTCTTT. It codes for CASDWQGNTEAFF.

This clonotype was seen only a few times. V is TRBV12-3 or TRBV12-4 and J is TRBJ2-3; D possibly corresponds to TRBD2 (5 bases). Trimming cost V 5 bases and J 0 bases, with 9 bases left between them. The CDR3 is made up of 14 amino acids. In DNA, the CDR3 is TGTGCCAGCAGTCGACTAACTAGCACAGATACGCAGTATTTT. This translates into CASSRLTSTDTQYF.

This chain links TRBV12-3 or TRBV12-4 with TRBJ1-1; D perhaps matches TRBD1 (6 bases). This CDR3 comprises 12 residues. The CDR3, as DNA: TGTGTCGGGGGGGGGCATGGCACTGAAGCTTTCTTT. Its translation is CVGGGHGTEAFF.

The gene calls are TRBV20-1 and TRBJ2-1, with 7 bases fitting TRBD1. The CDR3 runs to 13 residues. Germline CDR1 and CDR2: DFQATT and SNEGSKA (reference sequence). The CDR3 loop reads CSEDRVGESEQFF. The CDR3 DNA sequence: TGCAGCGAAGACAGGGTAGGGGAGTCTGAGCAGTTCTTC.

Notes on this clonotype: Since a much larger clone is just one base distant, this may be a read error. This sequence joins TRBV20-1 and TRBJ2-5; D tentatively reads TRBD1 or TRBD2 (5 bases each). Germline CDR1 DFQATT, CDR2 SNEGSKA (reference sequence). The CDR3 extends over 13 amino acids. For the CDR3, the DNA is TGCAGTACTAGAGATGGGGCCGAAGAGACCCAGTACTTC. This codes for CSTRDGAEETQYF.

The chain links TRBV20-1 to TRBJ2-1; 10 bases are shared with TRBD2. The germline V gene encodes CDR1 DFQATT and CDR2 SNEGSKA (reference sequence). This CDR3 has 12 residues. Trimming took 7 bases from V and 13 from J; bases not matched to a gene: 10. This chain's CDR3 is CSVPTSGETQFF. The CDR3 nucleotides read TGCAGTGTTCCAACTAGCGGGGAGACCCAGTTCTTC.

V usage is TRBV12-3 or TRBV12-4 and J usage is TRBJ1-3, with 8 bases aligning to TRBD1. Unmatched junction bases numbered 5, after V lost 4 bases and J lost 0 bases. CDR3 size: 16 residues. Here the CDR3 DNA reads TGTGCCAGCAGTTGGGGACAGGCGAGCTCTGGAAACACCATATATTTT. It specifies CASSWGQASSGNTIYF.

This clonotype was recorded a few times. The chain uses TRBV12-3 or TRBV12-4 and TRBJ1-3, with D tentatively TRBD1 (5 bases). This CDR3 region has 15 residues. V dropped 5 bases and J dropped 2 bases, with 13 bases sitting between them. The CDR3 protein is CASSEHGATGNTIYF. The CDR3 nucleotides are TGTGCCAGCAGTGAACATGGGGCTACTGGAAACACCATATATTTT.

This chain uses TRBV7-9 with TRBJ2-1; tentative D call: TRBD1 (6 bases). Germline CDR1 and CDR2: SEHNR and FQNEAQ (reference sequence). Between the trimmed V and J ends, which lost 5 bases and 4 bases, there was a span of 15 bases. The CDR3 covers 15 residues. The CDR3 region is CASSLVGALYNEQFF. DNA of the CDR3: TGTGCCAGCAGCCTAGTGGGGGCCTTATACAATGAGCAGTTCTTC.

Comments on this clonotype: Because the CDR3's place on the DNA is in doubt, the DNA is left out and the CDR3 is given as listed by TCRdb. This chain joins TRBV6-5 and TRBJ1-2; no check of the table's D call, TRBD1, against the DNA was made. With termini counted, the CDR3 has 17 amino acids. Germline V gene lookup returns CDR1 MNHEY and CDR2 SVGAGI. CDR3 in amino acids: CASSSDTGTRGGYGCTF.

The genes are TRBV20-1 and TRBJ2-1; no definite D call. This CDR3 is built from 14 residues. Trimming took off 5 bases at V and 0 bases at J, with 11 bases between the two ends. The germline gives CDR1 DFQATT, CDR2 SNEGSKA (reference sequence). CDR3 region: CSAPRAGSYNEQFF. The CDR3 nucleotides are TGCAGTGCTCCTAGAGCCGGCTCCTACAATGAGCAGTTCTTC.

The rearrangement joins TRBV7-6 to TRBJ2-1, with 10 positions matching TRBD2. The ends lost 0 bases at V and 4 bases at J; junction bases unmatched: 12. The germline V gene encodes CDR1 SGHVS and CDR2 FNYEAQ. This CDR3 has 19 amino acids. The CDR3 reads CASSLAGGASGSRYNEQFF. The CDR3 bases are TGTGCCAGCAGCTTAGCGGGGGGGGCTAGCGGGAGTAGGTACAATGAGCAGTTCTTC.